A selection of T cell receptor beta chains follows, all from one sample in a study of blood T cell repertoires in COVID-19. The table came from immunoSEQ multiplex PCR; TCRdb's copy has only in-frame clones and leaves some out. The repertoire includes over 95,000 clones, over 75% of them detected once, and less than 8.5% sits in the top ten. Sequencing was carried out using peripheral blood. Source of these receptors: a woman aged 70-85 years who had recovered from COVID-19. CDR3s include the opening cysteine and the closing phenylalanine or tryptophan. A D gene is named only where the DNA matches it firmly. Size is omitted from some rows. Given values are once, few, many or a class for expanded clones.

>TRBV6-5|TRBD1|TRBJ1-1|-
TGTGCCAGCAGTTACTCGGACAGGGCCAACACTGAAGCTTTCTTT
CASSYSDRANTEAFF
>TRBV2|-|TRBJ1-5|-
TGTGCCAGCAGTGAAATTGGGGAGCAGCCCCAGCATTTT
CASSEIGEQPQHF
>TRBV5-4|TRBD1|TRBJ2-2|-
TGTGCCAGCAGCCCGACAGGGGGTACGAACACCGGGGAGCTGTTTTTT
CASSPTGGTNTGELFF
>TRBV11-2|TRBD2|TRBJ2-7|-
TGTGCCAGCAGCTTAGCCCCGGGGCGGGGGTCCTACGAGCAGTACTTC
CASSLAPGRGSYEQYF
>TRBV7-2|-|TRBJ2-1|-
TGTGCCAGCAGCTTAGTAGAGGGGGTTCAGTTCTTC
CASSLVEGVQFF
>TRBV11-2|-|TRBJ1-1|-
TGTGCCAGCAGCTCAGCAAGGGGGGGCTTCATGAACACTGAAGCTTTCTTT
CASSSARGGFMNTEAFF
>TRBV30|-|TRBJ1-1|-
TGTGCCTGGAGTATTTACAGGAGGAACACTGAAGCTTTCTTT
CAWSIYRRNTEAFF
>TRBV10-3|TRBD1|TRBJ1-2|-
TGTGCCATCAGTGAGTCGAGCAGGGGGCAAGGCTACACCTTC
CAISESSRGQGYTF
>TRBV7-9|TRBD1|TRBJ2-7|-
TGTGCCAGCAGCTTAGCGGGGACAGGAACCTACGAGCAGTACTTC
CASSLAGTGTYEQYF
>TRBV5-4|TRBD2|TRBJ2-5|-
TGTGCCAGCAGCTCCCCGGGGCGGGGGGGCGGAGAGACCCAGTACTTC
CASSSPGRGGGETQYF
>TRBV4-1|-|TRBJ2-2|-
TGCGCCAGCAGCCTGAGATCCGAGGTAGCGCACACCGGGGAGCTGTTTTTT
CASSLRSEVAHTGELFF
>TRBV7-2|TRBD2|TRBJ2-3|-
TGTGCCAGCAGCCAGGAGAGCCTAGCGGGAGGGCTCAGGGATACGCAGTATTTT
CASSQESLAGGLRDTQYF
>TRBV10-3|TRBD1|TRBJ2-5|-
TGTGCCATCAGTGATCGGACAGGGCTGCGGGAGACCCAGTACTTC
CAISDRTGLRETQYF
>TRBV6-5|-|TRBJ2-3|-
TGTGCCAGCAGTCCCCGGGGCACAGATACGCAGTATTTT
CASSPRGTDTQYF
>TRBV7-3|TRBD1|TRBJ2-2|-
TGTGCCAGCAGCTTTGGACAGGGGTATACCGGGGAGCTGTTTTTT
CASSFGQGYTGELFF
>TRBV27|TRBD2|TRBJ2-3|-
TGTGCCAGCAGCTTGGGGACTACCACAAATACGCAGTATTTT
CASSLGTTTNTQYF
>TRBV7-9|TRBD1|TRBJ1-5|-
TGTGCCAGCAGCTCCGACAGGGACTATCAGCCCCAGCATTTT
CASSSDRDYQPQHF
>TRBV28|TRBD1|TRBJ2-7|few
TGTGCCAGCAGTCCGGGGACAGGGGTGCGGTACGAGCAGTACTTC
CASSPGTGVRYEQYF
>TRBV30|-|TRBJ2-5|-
TGTGCCTGGAGTGTATCTAGCGAGGGGACCCAGTACTTC
CAWSVSSEGTQYF
>TRBV3-1/TRBV3-2|-|TRBJ1-1|-
TGTGCCAGCAGCCAATCGGGCCCAGGGGCTGAAGCTTTCTTT
CASSQSGPGAEAFF
>TRBV7-2|TRBD1|TRBJ1-2|-
TGTGCCAGCAGCTTACTTCGACAGGGCTATGGCTACACCTTC
CASSLLRQGYGYTF
>TRBV3-1/TRBV3-2|-|TRBJ1-4|-
TGTGCCAGCAGCACTGGACAGACAACTAATGAAAAACTGTTTTTT
CASSTGQTTNEKLFF
>TRBV30|-|TRBJ2-2|-
TGTGCCTGGAGTGTACCTCGGGATTTCACCCCCGGGGAGCTGTTTTTT
CAWSVPRDFTPGELFF
>TRBV28|TRBD2|TRBJ2-7|-
TGTGCCAGCAGTTTATGGTCCGGGTTAGCGGGAGTTTACGAGCAGTACTTC
CASSLWSGLAGVYEQYF
>TRBV7-3|TRBD2|TRBJ2-3|-
TGTGCCAGCAGCTTGGGACTAGCGGCAGATACGCAGTATTTT
CASSLGLAADTQYF
>TRBV7-9|-|TRBJ2-3|-
TGTGCCAGCAGCGTTACCGGGTCCGGTCCCGATACGCAGTATTTT
CASSVTGSGPDTQYF